The source of this T cell receptor (beta chain) is a study of T cell responses to AZD1222 COVID-19 vaccine (dated by TCRdb to about 2021). Background for the entire study: AZD1222 recipients given second doses at about 4 weeks or at about 12 weeks were pooled, since spike-specific TCR depth and breadth were not found to differ between the two schedules. Trial participants were enrolled into age subgroups of 18-55, 56-69 and 70-plus years, which contained 148, 28 and 57 TCR-sequenced participants, respectively. A total of around 240 trial participants underwent TCR sequencing, of whom under 220 had received two doses of AZD1222 and roughly 26 had received two doses of the MenACWY control vaccine.

Results the study describes overall, beyond this receptor: Most participants were white British and females outnumbered males, and the authors suggested that clonal diversity may have been underestimated. No day 14 peak-response samples were available, so repertoires were characterized only after the peak T cell response. The whole spike protein was spanned by vaccine-associated CD4 TCRs, and dominant responses were seen in regions 160-218 and 743-854. Reportedly, close to half of the unique spike-specific TCRs recognized epitopes lying outside the regions that are mutated in the B.1.351 and B.1.1.7 variants. Conclusions about previously exposed vaccinees are limited because only six or seven AZD1222 recipients were SARS-CoV-2 seropositive at baseline. The 56-69-year group was small, and its depth increase did not reach significance, likely because of low power. After two AZD1222 doses, both the breadth and the depth of spike-specific TCRs were significantly higher than at day 0 and than in MenACWY recipients.

The time point label, read with the paper, signifies: baseline before first vaccination. The vaccinee samples were drawn from two UK trials, COV001 and COV002, one of which was a single-blind randomized controlled phase 2/3 trial testing AZD1222 (ChAdOx1 nCoV-19) in healthy adults. Trial participant PBMC samples were collected at day 0 and day 28 after the second dose for TCRbeta chain sequencing. The CDR3 regions of human TCRbeta chains were subjected to immunosequencing. The original pipeline was this. Repertoire TCRs were checked for matches against a reference library of SARS-CoV-2-specific TCRs that had been generated using the MIRA antigen-specificity platform. Breadth was defined as the fraction of unique TCRs that were SARS-CoV-2-associated. Depth was defined as the fraction of total T cells that were SARS-CoV-2-associated. Using the MIRA data, each spike-specific TCR was assigned both to the spike region to which the TCR was reactive and to a CD4 or CD8 class. Log10-transformed breadth and depth values were compared by one-way ANOVA with Sidak's multiple comparisons tests. TCRdb stores this immuneACCESS table with in-frame sequences only. Part of the clones is absent; in the studies checked, under half of the shortfall reflects unresolved V genes, and no reason is known for the rest. The DNA gave D and trimming, while V, J and clone size come from that table. For this sample the table gives around 94,000 clones, of which 84% were detected only once. The ten biggest clones cover over 15% of the sample.

Points on this clone: The antigen it binds to is not known. Per-base qualities were not stored, and no clone one base away is much larger.

As encoded in the germline V gene (reference sequence), CDR1 is PRHDT while CDR2 is FYEKMQ. Measured from the cysteine to the phenylalanine, the CDR3 is 16 residues long. Only the CDR3 DNA stays, 48 bases, in frame from base 1. The V end loses 9 bases and the J end loses 2 bases, and a stretch of 22 bases separates them. The sample consisted of peripheral blood, taken on day 0 of AZD1222 vaccination. The rearranged segments are TRBV13 and TRBJ1-1; perhaps TRBD1 is the D gene, with 6 bases matching. The TCR comes from an adult in good health. The sequence in DNA is TGTGCCAGTGCCAGAGGGGCAGGGGCCTTAAACACTGAAGCTTTCTTT. Translated, this is CASARGAGALNTEAFF.